The present entry profiles one TCR beta chain with its context. This sample stems from a study of blood T cell repertoires in COVID-19. Study as a whole: COVID-19 samples, acute and convalescent, were from the United States, Italy and Spain. PBMCs, B-cell-depleted T cells, or T cells were the source of the cDNA or gDNA that made up the material.

Original processing notes: The authors estimated nucleated cell counts from reference gene primer amplification. Sequencing used immunoSEQ multiplex PCR; TCRdb keeps in-frame clones, though not all of them. V and J calls and clone size follow that table, whereas D and trimming were derived from the DNA. The sample lists about 290,000 clones; about 85% were seen once. V was trimmed by 2 bases and J by 8 bases, leaving 15 bases between them. Germline V gene lookup returns CDR1 SGHAT and CDR2 FQDESV (reference sequence). This CDR3 has 14 amino acids. The chain uses TRBV11-1 and TRBJ1-2; no definite D call. Specimen: peripheral blood. This TCR came from a woman between 50 and 59 years old with active or convalescent COVID-19. The CDR3 region is CASSLTGPSSGYTF. CDR3 coding DNA: TGTGCCAGCAGCTTAACGGGTCCTTCGTCGGGCTACACCTTC.